These 31 T cell receptor beta chains share one sample of origin, sequenced in a study of CD8+ T cells in alopecia areata. Following extraction, RNA underwent reverse transcription to cDNA, which served as the sequencing template. TCRdb's copy holds only in-frame clones and misses some; the assay was immunoSEQ multiplex PCR. The sample lists some 200,000 clones, 50% to 60% seen once, with 3% to 3.5% in the top ten. Treatment here: oral pan-JAK inhibitor, 5-10 mg twice daily. Sample: CD4+ T cells sorted from blood, taken at week 4, from a patient treated with tofacitinib. The receptors come from a human donor with alopecia areata.

This rearrangement joins TRBV27 to TRBJ2-5; TRBD1 aligns across 11 bases. This CDR3 region has 15 residues. J lost 5 bases, V lost 3 bases, and 5 bases had no gene match. Germline CDR1 is MNHEY and CDR2 is SMNVEV (reference sequence). CDR3 region: CASSLGTGGWETQYF. In DNA form, the CDR3 reads TGTGCCAGCAGTTTGGGGACAGGGGGTTGGGAGACCCAGTACTTC.

This clone has more than one count but fewer than ten. This same CDR3 is encoded by further DNA sequences in the sample. The CDR3 region has the DNA TGTGCCAGCAGCTTAGCTAGCGGGGAGACCCAGTACTTC. Translated, it gives CASSLASGETQYF. The chain recombines TRBV7-9 with TRBJ2-5, with 7 positions matching TRBD2. The CDR3 sequence is 13 residues long. The germline V gene encodes CDR1 SEHNR and CDR2 FQNEAQ (reference sequence). Trimming took 0 bases from V and 5 from J; bases not matched to a gene: 0.

The chain is built from TRBV7-8 and TRBJ2-1; 10 positions agree with TRBD2. CDR1 is SGHVS, CDR2 FQNEAQ, per germline. The CDR3 extends over 16 amino acids. Unmatched junction bases numbered 11, after V lost 5 bases and J lost 7 bases. CDR3 DNA sequence: TGTGCCAGCAGCCCGCTTAGCGGGGGGTCGGGGAATGAGCAGTTCTTC. This sequence encodes CASSPLSGGSGNEQFF.

V and J are TRBV5-1 and TRBJ2-3; D might be TRBD1 or TRBD2, each matching 5 bases. Trimming took off 0 bases at V and 5 bases at J, with 16 bases between the two ends. CDR3 length: 16 residues. Germline CDR1 reads SGHRS; CDR2 reads YFSETQ. CDR3 loop: CASSLEGRAEGDTQYF. In DNA form, the CDR3 reads TGCGCCAGCAGCTTGGAGGGGCGGGCCGAGGGAGATACGCAGTATTTT.

CDR3: CASSVGQGAGVGTEAFF. For the CDR3, the DNA is TGTGCCAGCAGCGTAGGACAGGGCGCGGGGGTTGGCACTGAAGCTTTCTTT. The chain recombines TRBV9 with TRBJ1-1; TRBD1 matches at 7 bases. CDR1 is SGDLS, CDR2 YYNGEE, per germline. The CDR3 consists of 17 residues. After removal of 0 bases from V and 4 bases from J, the junction contained 12 bases not matched to a gene. Full variable domain (missing parts from reference TRBV9 and TRBJ1-1): DSGVTQTPKHLITATGQRVTLRCSPRSGDLSVYWYQQSLDQGLQFLIQYYNGEERAKGNILERFSAQQFPDLHSELNLSSLELGDSALYFCASSVGQGAGVGTEAFFGQGTRLTVV.

This clone came up a few times. This chain links TRBV6-6 with TRBJ1-1; D gene uncertain. The CDR3 runs 13 residues. Trimming took off 0 bases at V and 6 bases at J, with 8 bases between the two ends. Germline V gene sequence: CDR1 MNHNY, CDR2 SVGAGI (reference sequence). CDR3 bases: TGTGCCAGCAGTTACTCGGCCCCCCCTGAAGCTTTCTTT. Protein: CASSYSAPPEAFF.

This clone came up a few times. The chain combines TRBV5-1 with TRBJ1-1, with TRBD1 matching 8 bases. The germline V gene encodes CDR1 SGHRS and CDR2 YFSETQ. V gave up 0 bases and J gave up 4 bases; unmatched junction bases: 2. CDR3 size: 14 residues. This CDR3 is CASSLEQGGTEAFF. CDR3 bases: TGCGCCAGCAGCTTGGAACAGGGGGGCACTGAAGCTTTCTTT.

The table lists this clone with a few counts. The chain has TRBV7-9 and TRBJ2-3; 12 bases match TRBD2. Germline V gene data show CDR1 as SEHNR and CDR2 as FQNEAQ (reference sequence). V gave up 5 bases and J gave up 3 bases; unmatched junction bases: 3. The CDR3 contains 15 residues. CDR3 sequence (DNA): TGTGCCAGCAGCGGCGGGACTAGCGGGACAGATACGCAGTATTTT. Translated: CASSGGTSGTDTQYF.

The chain employs TRBV29-1 and TRBJ2-3; 7 nucleotides align to TRBD2. CDR3 length: 13 amino acids. The V and J ends lost 4 bases and 6 bases, in that order; junction bases with no gene match: 7. Germline CDR1 and CDR2: SQVTM and ANQGSEA. This CDR3 is CSVVGRGGDTQYF. The DNA for the CDR3 is TGCAGCGTTGTCGGCCGGGGAGGGGATACGCAGTATTTT.

The V gene is TRBV7-2, the J gene TRBJ2-5; 12 bases match TRBD2. Losses at the gene ends were 5 bases for V and 5 bases for J; bases not matched to a gene: 12. CDR3 size: 17 residues. Germline V gene sequence: CDR1 SGHTA, CDR2 FQGNSA. CDR3 loop: CASSTSPSGGARETQYF. The CDR3 DNA follows: TGTGCCAGCAGCACCTCCCCTAGCGGGGGGGCCCGGGAGACCCAGTACTTC.

Notes on this clone: This same CDR3 is encoded by further DNA sequences in the sample. The CDR3 region has the DNA TGTGCCTGGAGTGCTGACAGGGGCCATGGCTACACCTTC. Residues: CAWSADRGHGYTF. V and J are TRBV30 and TRBJ1-2, with 8 bases identical to TRBD1. The germline V gene has CDR1 GTSNPN and CDR2 SVGIG (reference sequence). V gave up 1 base and J gave up 6 bases; unmatched junction bases: 4. CDR3 length: 13 residues.

The V gene is TRBV5-1, the J gene TRBJ1-3; TRBD1 might be the D (6 bases). The germline V gene has CDR1 SGHRS and CDR2 YFSETQ. The CDR3 runs to 15 residues. V lost 0 bases to trimming and J lost 1 base, with 8 bases between them. In DNA form, the CDR3 reads TGCGCCAGCAGCTTGGACACAGGGTCTGGAAACACCATATATTTT. Its protein is CASSLDTGSGNTIYF.

The rearrangement joins TRBV27 to TRBJ2-2; weak D call: TRBD2 (6 bases). Trimming removed 8 bases at V and 0 bases at J, with 13 bases between. Germline V CDR1 and CDR2: MNHEY, SMNVEV (reference sequence). This CDR3 contains 15 residues. The chain's CDR3 is CASSTRSANTGELFF. The CDR3 DNA reads TGTGCCAGCTCGACTAGATCGGCGAACACCGGGGAGCTGTTTTTT.

This clone was recorded only once. The J gene is TRBJ1-2, the V gene TRBV30; no reliable D call. This CDR3 contains 14 residues. CDR1 is GTSNPN, CDR2 SVGIG, per germline (reference sequence). V lost 4 bases and J lost 5, with 17 bases in between. The CDR3 sequence: CAWNRGSEDYGYTF. Written as DNA, the CDR3 is TGTGCCTGGAATCGTGGCTCCGAAGATTATGGCTACACCTTC.

The rearrangement joins TRBV30 to TRBJ1-6; D might be TRBD1 (5 bases). V lost 0 bases and J 12 bases, leaving 18 bases between the germline ends. This CDR3 region has 15 residues. The germline gives CDR1 GTSNPN, CDR2 SVGIG (reference sequence). The DNA for the CDR3 is TGTGCCTGGAGTGTCCCTGGGACGTTTCCCGAACCCCTCCACTTT. Its translation is CAWSVPGTFPEPLHF.

The J gene is TRBJ2-7, the V gene TRBV7-2; 10 bases align to TRBD1. V was clipped by 5 bases and J by 2 bases; unmatched bases: 6. CDR3 length: 15 residues. The germline V gene has CDR1 SGHTA and CDR2 FQGNSA. This CDR3 reads CASSLDRGRPYEQYF. CDR3 bases: TGTGCCAGCAGCCTCGACAGGGGGCGACCCTACGAGCAGTACTTC. The entire variable domain, with the rest obtained from reference TRBV7-2 and TRBJ2-7, is as follows: GAGVSQSPSNKVTEKGKDVELRCDPISGHTALYWYRQSLGQGLEFLIYFQGNSAPDKSGLPSDRFSAERTGGSVSTLTIQRTQQEDSAVYLCASSLDRGRPYEQYFGPGTRLTVT.

There are a few counts of this clone. The chain combines TRBV29-1 with TRBJ2-3, with TRBD2 identical over 10 bases. The CDR3 has 14 residues. Germline V CDR1 and CDR2: SQVTM, ANQGSEA. V gave up 3 bases and J gave up 2 bases; unmatched junction bases: 2. The CDR3 loop is CSVEGTSATDTQYF. The CDR3 DNA reads as TGCAGCGTTGAGGGGACTAGCGCCACAGATACGCAGTATTTT.

This clone was found a few times. The J gene is TRBJ1-3, the V gene TRBV4-1; 7 bases map to TRBD1. The CDR3 has 16 amino acids. The germline V gene encodes CDR1 MGHRA and CDR2 YSYEKL. The V segment lost 6 bases and the J segment 1 base; nucleotides outside the gene matches: 9. CDR3 residues: CASRRNPTGSGNTIYF. The CDR3 coding sequence is TGCGCCAGCAGACGAAATCCGACAGGGTCTGGAAACACCATATATTTT.

The CDR3 spells CASSGGAQYF. The CDR3 region has the DNA TGTGCCAGCAGTGGCGGGGCGCAGTATTTT. This chain connects TRBV28 to TRBJ2-3; D might be TRBD2 (6 bases). Germline CDR1 reads MDHEN; CDR2 reads SYDVKM. There are 10 residues in the CDR3. V was clipped by 5 bases and J by 10 bases, with 7 bases between them.

This clone was counted between two and nine times. The genes are TRBV9 and TRBJ2-3, with a tentative D call TRBD2 (7 bases). The germline V gene encodes CDR1 SGDLS and CDR2 YYNGEE. This CDR3 spans 18 amino acids. Trimming cost V 0 bases and J 2 bases, with 19 bases left between them. The CDR3 loop reads CASSVEERAGAYTDTQYF. The CDR3 DNA reads as TGTGCCAGCAGCGTAGAAGAGAGGGCGGGGGCCTACACAGATACGCAGTATTTT.

The J gene is TRBJ1-1, the V gene TRBV5-1, with 12 nucleotides matching TRBD1. V was pared by 1 base and J by 7 bases, with 5 bases of the junction left unmatched. This CDR3 has 15 amino acids. CDR1 is SGHRS, CDR2 YFSETQ, per germline. The chain's CDR3 is CASSLSGQGASEAFF. Written as DNA, the CDR3 is TGCGCCAGCAGCTTGTCGGGACAGGGGGCGAGTGAAGCTTTCTTT. The full variable domain, completed using reference TRBV5-1 and TRBJ1-1, is KAGVTQTPRYLIKTRGQQVTLSCSPISGHRSVSWYQQTPGQGLQFLFEYFSETQRNKGNFPGRFSGRQFSNSRSEMNVSTLELGDSALYLCASSLSGQGASEAFFGQGTRLTVV.

The chain recombines TRBV27 with TRBJ1-2, with D hard to call. V gave up 6 bases and J gave up 5 bases, with 25 bases separating them. There are 17 residues in the CDR3. From germline, CDR1 is MNHEY and CDR2 SMNVEV (reference sequence). The chain's CDR3 is CASSHRGRVQGPYGYTF. The CDR3 bases are TGTGCCAGCAGCCATCGTGGGAGGGTCCAAGGGCCTTATGGCTACACCTTC.

This clone was counted a few times. The chain joins TRBV30 to TRBJ1-1; possible D gene TRBD1, 6 bases. Germline-derived CDR1 and CDR2 are GTSNPN and SVGIG (reference sequence). Trimming took off 0 bases at V and 1 base at J, with 15 bases between the two ends. The CDR3 loop spans 16 amino acids. Written as DNA, the CDR3 is TGTGCCTGGAGTGTAAACCGGGACAATTGGAACACTGAAGCTTTCTTT. Amino acids: CAWSVNRDNWNTEAFF.

This sequence joins TRBV30 and TRBJ2-3, with 10 bases aligning to TRBD2. From germline, CDR1 is GTSNPN and CDR2 SVGIG (reference sequence). V lost 2 bases to trimming and J lost 6 bases; unmatched junction nucleotides: 20. CDR3 size: 19 residues. The CDR3 DNA follows: TGTGCCTGGAGTCCCACCGGAATAGCGGGGGGCCCCAGGAGGGATACGCAGTATTTT. This codes for CAWSPTGIAGGPRRDTQYF.

This clone occurred a few times. In nucleotides, the CDR3 is TGCAGCGTTGTAGCCAGGGCCCCCTACGAGCAGTACTTC. This translates into CSVVARAPYEQYF. The chain employs TRBV29-1 and TRBJ2-7; D may be TRBD1 (5 bases). V was pared by 4 bases and J by 2 bases, with 12 bases between. Germline V gives CDR1 SQVTM, CDR2 ANQGSEA. This CDR3 region has 13 residues.

This clone was observed once. This sequence joins TRBV20-1 and TRBJ1-6, with D unclear. This CDR3 has 11 residues. V lost 0 bases, J lost 16 bases, and 10 bases lay in between. Germline CDR1 and CDR2: DFQATT and SNEGSKA (reference sequence). The DNA of the CDR3 is TGCAGTGCTAGAGATAGTGGGCAACTCCACTTT. The encoded protein is CSARDSGQLHF.

A few counts support this clone. The J gene is TRBJ2-7, the V gene TRBV5-4; TRBD1 aligns across 9 bases. The CDR3 has 16 residues. Unmatched junction bases numbered 14, after V lost 5 bases and J lost 5 bases. In germline, CDR1 is SGHNT, CDR2 YYREEE (reference sequence). CDR3 region: CASSSGTGNGIHEQYF. CDR3 sequence (DNA): TGTGCCAGCAGTTCCGGGACAGGGAACGGTATCCACGAGCAGTACTTC.

V and J are TRBV9 and TRBJ2-3; the D is unclear. CDR3 length: 14 amino acids. V was cut by 0 bases and J by 3 bases, with 8 bases left in between. CDR1 and CDR2 from the germline V gene are SGDLS and YYNGEE. The CDR3 nucleotides are TGTGCCAGCAGCGTAGCTCCCAGGACAGATACGCAGTATTTT. It specifies CASSVAPRTDTQYF. The full variable domain, in which reference TRBV9 and TRBJ2-3 provide the parts outside the CDR3, is DSGVTQTPKHLITATGQRVTLRCSPRSGDLSVYWYQQSLDQGLQFLIQYYNGEERAKGNILERFSAQQFPDLHSELNLSSLELGDSALYFCASSVAPRTDTQYFGPGTRLTVL.

In regard to this clone: The same CDR3 can be traced to other DNA sequences in this sample. The CDR3 loop is CASSPGSYEQYF. CDR3 coding DNA: TGTGCCAGCAGCCCCGGCTCCTACGAGCAGTACTTC. This chain uses TRBV7-9 with TRBJ2-7; D not certain. Germline-derived CDR1 and CDR2 are SEHNR and FQNEAQ (reference sequence). The CDR3 extends over 12 amino acids. The V and J ends lost 5 bases and 0 bases respectively, with 5 bases between them.

V gene TRBV2 combines with J gene TRBJ2-7; D is ambiguous. The length of the CDR3 is 12 residues. CDR1 and CDR2 from the germline V gene are SNHLY and FYNNEI. The V end was cut by 4 bases, the J end by 4 bases, with 8 bases between. CDR3 in DNA: TGTGCCAGCAGTGCGTCCAGGTACGAGCAGTACTTC. Its protein is CASSASRYEQYF.

The chain combines TRBV25-1 with TRBJ2-2; no clear D gene. With 2 bases removed from V and 4 bases from J, the gap between germline ends came to 17 bases. The CDR3 is 17 amino acids. Per the germline V gene, CDR1 is MGHDK and CDR2 is SYGVNS. Written as DNA, the CDR3 is TGTGCCAGCAGTGAAAGCGATATCCGGCAGCGCACCGGGGAGCTGTTTTTT. Amino acid sequence: CASSESDIRQRTGELFF.